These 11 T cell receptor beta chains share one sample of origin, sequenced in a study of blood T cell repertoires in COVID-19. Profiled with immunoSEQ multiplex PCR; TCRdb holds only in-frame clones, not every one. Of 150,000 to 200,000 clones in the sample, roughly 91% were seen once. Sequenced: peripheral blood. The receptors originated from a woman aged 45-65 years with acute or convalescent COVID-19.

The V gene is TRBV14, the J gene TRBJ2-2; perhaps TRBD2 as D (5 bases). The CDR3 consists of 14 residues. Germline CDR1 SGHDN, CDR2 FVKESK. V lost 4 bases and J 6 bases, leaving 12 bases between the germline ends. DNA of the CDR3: TGTGCCAGCAGCCGCCTGGCGGGTGCCGGGGAGCTGTTTTTT. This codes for CASSRLAGAGELFF.

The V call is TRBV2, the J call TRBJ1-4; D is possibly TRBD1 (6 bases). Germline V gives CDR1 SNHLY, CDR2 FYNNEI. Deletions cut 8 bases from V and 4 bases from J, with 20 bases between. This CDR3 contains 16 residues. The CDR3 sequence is CASLPGLTGFNEKLFF. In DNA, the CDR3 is TGTGCCAGCTTACCGGGGCTAACAGGGTTTAATGAAAAACTGTTTTTT. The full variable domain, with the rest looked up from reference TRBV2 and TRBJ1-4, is EPEVTQTPSHQVTQMGQEVILRCVPISNHLYFYWYRQILGQKVEFLVSFYNNEISEKSEIFDDQFSVERPDGSNFTLKIRSTKLEDSAMYFCASLPGLTGFNEKLFFGSGTQLSVL.

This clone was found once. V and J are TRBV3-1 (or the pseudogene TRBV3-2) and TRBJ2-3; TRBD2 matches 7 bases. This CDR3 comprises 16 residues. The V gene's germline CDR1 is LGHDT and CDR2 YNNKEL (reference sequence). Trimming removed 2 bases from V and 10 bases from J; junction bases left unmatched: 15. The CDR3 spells CASSQHPGGRLPPQYF. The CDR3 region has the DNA TGTGCCAGCAGCCAACATCCGGGAGGCCGCCTCCCCCCGCAGTATTTT.

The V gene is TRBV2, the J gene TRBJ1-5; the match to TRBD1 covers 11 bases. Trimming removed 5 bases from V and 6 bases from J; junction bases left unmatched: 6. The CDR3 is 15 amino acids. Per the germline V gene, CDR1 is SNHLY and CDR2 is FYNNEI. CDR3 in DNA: TGTGCCAGCAGTTTCTCCGGGACAGGGGGTCAGCCCCAGCATTTT. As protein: CASSFSGTGGQPQHF.

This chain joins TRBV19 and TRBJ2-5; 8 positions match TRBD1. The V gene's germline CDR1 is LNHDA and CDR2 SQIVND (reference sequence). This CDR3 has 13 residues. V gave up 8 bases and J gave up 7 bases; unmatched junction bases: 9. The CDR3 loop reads CASGQGYLGTQYF. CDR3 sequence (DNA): TGTGCCAGTGGACAGGGATATCTCGGGACCCAGTACTTC.

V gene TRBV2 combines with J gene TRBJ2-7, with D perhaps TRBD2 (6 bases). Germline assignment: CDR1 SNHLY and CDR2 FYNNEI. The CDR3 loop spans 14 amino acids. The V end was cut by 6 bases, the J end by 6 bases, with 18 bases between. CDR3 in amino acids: CASSPGPGGLEQYF. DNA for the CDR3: TGTGCCAGCAGCCCTGGCCCCGGAGGGCTCGAGCAGTACTTC.

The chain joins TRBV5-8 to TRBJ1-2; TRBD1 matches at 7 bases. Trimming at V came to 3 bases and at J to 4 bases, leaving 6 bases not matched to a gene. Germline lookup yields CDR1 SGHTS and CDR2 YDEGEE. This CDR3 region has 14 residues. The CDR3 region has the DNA TGTGCCAGCAGCTGGGGACAGACTTTCTATGGCTACACCTTC. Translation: CASSWGQTFYGYTF. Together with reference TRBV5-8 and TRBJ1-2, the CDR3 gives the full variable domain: EAGVTQSPTHLIKTRGQQATLRCSPISGHTSVYWYQQALGLGLQFLLWYDEGEERNRGNFPPRFSGRQFPNYSSELNVNALELEDSALYLCASSWGQTFYGYTFGSGTRLTVV.

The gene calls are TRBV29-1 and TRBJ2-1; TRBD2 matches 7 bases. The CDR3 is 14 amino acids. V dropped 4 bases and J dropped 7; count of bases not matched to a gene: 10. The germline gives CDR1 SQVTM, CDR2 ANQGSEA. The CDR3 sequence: CSVAPAGVGNEQFF. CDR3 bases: TGCAGCGTTGCCCCCGCGGGGGTGGGGAATGAGCAGTTCTTC.

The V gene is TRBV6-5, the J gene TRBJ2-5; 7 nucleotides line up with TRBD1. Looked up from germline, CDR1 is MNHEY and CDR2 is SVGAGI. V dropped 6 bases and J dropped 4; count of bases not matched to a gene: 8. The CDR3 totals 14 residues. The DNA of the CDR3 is TGTGCCAGCAGCCCCGACAGGGTAGGAGAGACCCAGTACTTC. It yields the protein CASSPDRVGETQYF.

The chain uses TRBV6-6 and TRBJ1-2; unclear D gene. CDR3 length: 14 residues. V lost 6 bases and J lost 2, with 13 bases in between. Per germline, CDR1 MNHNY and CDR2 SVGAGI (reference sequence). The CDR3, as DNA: TGTGCCAGCAGCCTCACCGGGTCCAACTATGGCTACACCTTC. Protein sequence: CASSLTGSNYGYTF.

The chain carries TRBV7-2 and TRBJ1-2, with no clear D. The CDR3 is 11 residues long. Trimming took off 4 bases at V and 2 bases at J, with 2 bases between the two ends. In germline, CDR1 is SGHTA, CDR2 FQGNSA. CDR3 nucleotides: TGTGCCAGCAGCTCGAACTATGGCTACACCTTC. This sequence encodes CASSSNYGYTF.